This entry lists 31 T cell receptor beta chains sequenced from one sample in a study of T cells in Graves' hyperthyroidism and ophthalmopathy. RNA transcripts gave rise to amplified TCR beta CDR3 regions. The primer set for the first-round RT-PCR of the TCR CDR3 was HTBI. From the multiplex PCR reads, TCRdb called clonotypes with MiXCR, one entry per CDR3 protein. The sample includes fewer than 250,000 distinct CDR3 sequences, more than 20% of them seen just once. What was sequenced was blood. All receptors come from a woman in her thirties or forties with Graves' ophthalmopathy.

This clonotype was detected many times. J is TRBJ2-7 and V is TRBV2, with 8 bases fitting TRBD1. The trim removed 2 bases at V and 1 base at J, leaving 4 bases unmatched. CDR3 length: 15 residues. Germline V gene data show CDR1 as SNHLY and CDR2 as FYNNEI. CDR3 DNA sequence: TGTGCCAGCAGTGAACGACAGGGGAATTCCTACGAGCAGTACTTC. Protein product: CASSERQGNSYEQYF.

This clonotype has a count of ten or more. The V and J genes are TRBV7-8 and TRBJ2-7; 13 positions agree with TRBD2. Germline lookup yields CDR1 SGHVS and CDR2 FQNEAQ. The V segment lost 2 bases and the J segment 2 bases; nucleotides outside the gene matches: 6. The CDR3 runs 17 residues. CDR3 sequence reads: CASSLFGLAGAAYEQYF. The CDR3 bases are TGTGCCAGCAGCTTATTCGGACTAGCGGGAGCGGCCTACGAGCAGTACTTC.

The genes are TRBV6-5 and TRBJ1-5; no clear D. Germline V lookup: CDR1 MNHEY, CDR2 SVGAGI. The CDR3 is 16 amino acids. The V end was cut by 4 bases, the J end by 0 bases, with 13 bases between. CDR3 nucleotide sequence: TGTGCCAGCAGTTTTTCCGGGTCGATTAGCAATCAGCCCCAGCATTTT. This sequence encodes CASSFSGSISNQPQHF.

This clonotype has at least ten counts. The genes are TRBV5-1 and TRBJ1-1; TRBD1 aligns across 7 bases. The CDR3 runs to 14 residues. Germline loops: CDR1 SGHRS, CDR2 YFSETQ. V trimming: 4 bases; J trimming: 5 bases; junction bases outside the gene matches: 8. For the CDR3, the DNA is TGCGCCAGCAGCGGAGGGGGCGCCCGGACTGAAGCTTTCTTT. This sequence encodes CASSGGGARTEAFF.

The table lists this clonotype with many counts. This chain uses TRBV6-5 with TRBJ2-5; 10 bases map to TRBD2. Germline V gives CDR1 MNHEY, CDR2 SVGAGI. The CDR3 extends over 16 amino acids. V dropped 0 bases and J dropped 2; count of bases not matched to a gene: 3. CDR3 bases: TGTGCCAGCAGTTACTCAGGGACTAGCGTGCAAGAGACCCAGTACTTC. Translated, it gives CASSYSGTSVQETQYF.

The table lists this clonotype with a few counts. The chain carries TRBV5-1 and TRBJ2-3, with D unclear. The CDR3 sequence is 12 residues long. Between the trimmed V and J ends, which lost 2 bases and 4 bases, there was a span of 5 bases. Germline CDR1 reads SGHRS; CDR2 reads YFSETQ. The CDR3 sequence: CASSFNADTQYF. The CDR3 DNA follows: TGCGCCAGCAGCTTTAATGCAGATACGCAGTATTTT.

This clonotype has more than one count but fewer than ten. This chain uses TRBV5-1 with TRBJ2-4; TRBD1 aligns across 7 bases. V was clipped by 0 bases and J by 0 bases; unmatched bases: 3. In germline, CDR1 is SGHRS, CDR2 YFSETQ. This CDR3 region has 16 residues. The CDR3 coding sequence is TGCGCCAGCAGCTTGGCAAGGGGGCGAGCCAAAAACATTCAGTACTTC. This translates into CASSLARGRAKNIQYF.

This clonotype showed up many times. The gene calls are TRBV11-2 and TRBJ1-3; TRBD1 aligns across 9 bases. CDR3 size: 19 residues. CDR1 and CDR2 from the germline V gene are SGHAT and FQNNGV. V lost 1 base, J lost 0 bases, and 10 bases stayed unmatched. The CDR3 DNA follows: TGTGCCAGCAGCTTAGGGACAGGGGTCCCCATGCCCTCTGGAAACACCATATATTTT. Translation gives CASSLGTGVPMPSGNTIYF.

This clonotype was counted many times. This chain's CDR3 is CASSSPGRTYEQYF. The CDR3 DNA reads as TGTGCCAGCAGTTCACCGGGACGGACCTACGAGCAGTACTTC. V usage is TRBV28 and J usage is TRBJ2-7, with D possibly called TRBD1 or TRBD2 (5 bases each). The CDR3 totals 14 residues. CDR1 MDHEN and CDR2 SYDVKM come from the germline V gene. V was pared by 4 bases and J by 2 bases, with 12 bases between.

This clonotype has more than one count but fewer than ten. The chain recombines TRBV3-1 with TRBJ2-5; TRBD2 agrees at 10 bases. The CDR3 length is 16 residues. Germline V gives CDR1 LGHDT, CDR2 YNNKEL (reference sequence). V shed 1 base, J shed 5 bases, and the junction held 7 bases outside the gene matches. CDR3 residues: CASSQGPGLAVETQYF. CDR3 bases: TGTGCCAGCAGCCAAGGTCCCGGACTAGCGGTTGAGACCCAGTACTTC.

This clonotype was recorded many times. V is TRBV29-1 and J is TRBJ1-4; TRBD1 matches 9 bases. This CDR3 contains 14 residues. Trimming took 4 bases from V and 8 from J; bases not matched to a gene: 8. CDR1 and CDR2 (germline): SQVTM, ANQGSEA. The CDR3 sequence: CSVVVSGTGEKLFF. CDR3 coding DNA: TGCAGCGTTGTCGTTAGCGGGACAGGGGAAAAACTGTTTTTT.

This clonotype was seen repeatedly, ten times or more. The genes are TRBV7-3 and TRBJ1-2; no clear D. Germline V gene lookup returns CDR1 SGHTA and CDR2 FQGTGA. CDR3 length: 17 amino acids. With 1 base removed from V and 4 bases from J, the gap between germline ends came to 19 bases. The chain's CDR3 is CASSLREIWDLSYGYTF. CDR3 nucleotide sequence: TGTGCCAGCAGCTTAAGGGAAATCTGGGATCTCAGCTATGGCTACACCTTC.

This clonotype was seen many times. The rearrangement uses TRBV6-5 and TRBJ2-7; D perhaps matches TRBD1 (6 bases). V lost 4 bases to trimming and J lost 5 bases, with 12 bases between them. The CDR3 has 13 amino acids. Germline V gene data show CDR1 as MNHEY and CDR2 as SVGAGI. The CDR3 region has the DNA TGTGCCAGCAGTTTATCAGAGGGGGACGAGCAGTACTTC. Its protein is CASSLSEGDEQYF.

This clonotype was counted many times. This chain uses TRBV28 with TRBJ2-5; D might be TRBD2 (7 bases). Germline V gene lookup returns CDR1 MDHEN and CDR2 SYDVKM. Deletions cut 8 bases from V and 2 bases from J, with 15 bases between. The CDR3 extends over 14 amino acids. The DNA of the CDR3 is TGTGCCAGCGGAAGAGGGGGGGGTCAAGAGACCCAGTACTTC. Protein product: CASGRGGGQETQYF.

In regard to this clonotype: A much larger clone is a single base away; this may be a read error. The rearrangement links TRBV5-6 to TRBJ2-7; perhaps TRBD1 as D (6 bases). The length of the CDR3 is 13 residues. Germline assignment: CDR1 SGHDT and CDR2 YYEEEE. The DNA of the CDR3 is TGTGCCGGCAGCCCTTCATCAGCCTCAGGGGAGTACTTC. Translation: CAGSPSSASGEYF.

The chain couples TRBV28 to TRBJ1-2, with 8 bases matching TRBD1. The CDR3 runs to 15 residues. Trimming took 3 bases from V and 3 from J; bases not matched to a gene: 6. Germline V lookup: CDR1 MDHEN, CDR2 SYDVKM. Here the CDR3 DNA reads TGTGCCAGCAGTTTCCCACGACAGGGGCACTATGGCTACACCTTC. Translating it yields CASSFPRQGHYGYTF.

This clonotype was counted at least ten times. The chain employs TRBV6-1 and TRBJ2-7; TRBD2 agrees at 7 bases. Germline-derived CDR1 and CDR2 are MNHNS and SASEGT. The CDR3 consists of 16 residues. The trim removed 4 bases at V and 2 bases at J, leaving 11 bases unmatched. The CDR3 nucleotides are TGTGCCAGCAGTGGGTTTCTGGGGGGACTAACCTACGAGCAGTACTTC. Translating it yields CASSGFLGGLTYEQYF.

At least ten counts were recorded for this clonotype. The chain has TRBV13 and TRBJ1-2; a weak D match, TRBD1 (5 bases). The V gene lost 6 bases and the J gene lost 4 bases, with 21 bases spanning the gap. The CDR3 loop spans 16 amino acids. From germline, CDR1 is PRHDT and CDR2 FYEKMQ (reference sequence). Here the CDR3 reads CASSKEPGTSGYGYTF. The CDR3 DNA is TGTGCCAGCAGTAAGGAGCCAGGGACGTCGGGCTATGGCTACACCTTC. Full variable domain (rest looked up from reference TRBV13 and TRBJ1-2): AAGVIQSPRHLIKEKRETATLKCYPIPRHDTVYWYQQGPGQDPQFLISFYEKMQSDKGSIPDRFSAQQFSDYHSELNMSSLELGDSALYFCASSKEPGTSGYGYTFGSGTRLTVV.

This clonotype was seen ten or more times. The chain employs TRBV4-1 and TRBJ1-2; D is ambiguous. CDR1 MGHRA and CDR2 YSYEKL come from the germline V gene. V shed 2 bases and J shed 0 bases, with 10 bases lying between them. This CDR3 contains 15 residues. The CDR3 bases are TGCGCCAGCAGCCAAACACTCCAAGCTAACTATGGCTACACCTTC. It translates to CASSQTLQANYGYTF.

In its sample, this clonotype was seen many times. The chain joins TRBV7-2 to TRBJ2-7; D gene uncertain. Germline V gene data show CDR1 as SGHTA and CDR2 as FQGNSA. This CDR3 is 14 amino acids long. Trimming cost V 2 bases and J 5 bases, with 13 bases left between them. CDR3 in amino acids: CASSLLVQVNEQYF. In DNA form, the CDR3 reads TGTGCCAGCAGCTTATTGGTCCAGGTCAACGAGCAGTACTTC.

This clonotype was recorded many times. As the CDR3 is not closed by the conserved phenylalanine or tryptophan, this likely results from a read error. The chain combines TRBV7-2 with TRBJ2-2; TRBD1 is a possible D gene (5 bases). Trimming took 6 bases from V and 4 from J, leaving 15 bases between them. CDR1 SGHTA and CDR2 FQGNSA come from the germline V gene. There are 15 residues in the CDR3. CDR3 sequence reads: CASRKGAFSTGELFV. CDR3 sequence (DNA): TGTGCCAGCAGGAAAGGGGCGTTCAGCACCGGGGAGCTGTTTGTT.

This clonotype was recorded many times. The rearrangement joins TRBV11-2 to TRBJ1-3; 7 nucleotides match TRBD1. V was clipped by 4 bases and J by 3 bases; unmatched bases: 3. The germline CDR1 and CDR2 sequences are SGHAT and FQNNGV. The CDR3 runs to 14 residues. The CDR3 nucleotides are TGTGCCAGCAGCTCCAGGACAGGTGGAAACACCATATATTTT. The encoded protein is CASSSRTGGNTIYF.

At least ten counts were recorded for this clonotype. The CDR3 does not end in the conserved phenylalanine or tryptophan, so this is likely a read error. The chain carries TRBV20-1 and TRBJ2-7, with 11 bases that match TRBD1. Germline values: CDR1 DFQATT, CDR2 SNEGSKA (reference sequence). CDR3 length equals 14 residues. The junction had 5 bases not matched to a gene; V was cut back by 6 bases and J by 1 base. CDR3 in amino acids: CSAAGTGGSYEQYC. CDR3 nucleotide sequence: TGCAGTGCAGCCGGGACAGGGGGATCCTACGAGCAGTACTGC.

This clonotype came up many times. V is TRBV28 and J is TRBJ2-7; D remains ambiguous. The V end lost 7 bases, the J end lost 3 bases, and 13 bases lay between the germline ends. Germline CDR1 is MDHEN and CDR2 is SYDVKM. The CDR3 extends over 13 amino acids. The CDR3 sequence: CASTLSPNYEQYF. The CDR3 region has the DNA TGTGCCAGCACCTTATCCCCTAACTACGAGCAGTACTTC.

In this sample, this clonotype turned up once. The V and J genes are TRBV7-2 and TRBJ2-7; 7 positions agree with TRBD1. The CDR3 has 14 amino acids. V shed 5 bases, J shed 6 bases, and the junction held 10 bases outside the gene matches. Germline lookup yields CDR1 SGHTA and CDR2 FQGNSA. The CDR3 DNA reads TGTGCCAGCAGCCTGGACAGGATAAGTGTCGAGCAGTACTTC. This encodes CASSLDRISVEQYF.

This clonotype was detected ten times or more. The chain employs TRBV7-8 and TRBJ1-2, with D perhaps matching TRBD1 (6 bases). This CDR3 is built from 18 residues. V dropped 5 bases and J dropped 5 bases, with 27 bases sitting between them. Per the germline V gene, CDR1 is SGHVS and CDR2 is FQNEAQ. The CDR3: CASSPKSDRSLRGYGYTF. In DNA form, the CDR3 reads TGTGCCAGCAGCCCTAAGTCCGACAGGTCCTTACGGGGGTATGGCTACACCTTC.

In this sample, this clonotype turned up many times. The rearrangement links TRBV25-1 to TRBJ2-5, with D perhaps matching TRBD1 or TRBD2 (6 bases each). The CDR3 sequence is 14 residues long. Trimming shortened V by 4 bases and J by 4 bases, and 13 bases separated the two germline ends. Germline CDR1 reads MGHDK; CDR2 reads SYGVNS. CDR3 in DNA: TGTGCCAGCAGTGCTCCTGGGGGGCGAGAGACCCAGTACTTC. It yields the protein CASSAPGGRETQYF.

The sample holds a few counts of this clonotype. V usage is TRBV3-1 and J usage is TRBJ1-2; D unclear. This CDR3 is built from 14 residues. Germline V gives CDR1 LGHDT, CDR2 YNNKEL (reference sequence). The ends were cut back, 3 bases at V and 4 bases at J, with 12 bases in the middle. CDR3 amino acids: CASSHSEEGYGYTF. CDR3 nucleotides: TGTGCCAGCAGCCACTCGGAAGAGGGCTATGGCTACACCTTC.

This clonotype was counted only a few times. V gene TRBV20-1 combines with J gene TRBJ1-1, with D unresolved. V was pared by 3 bases and J by 1 base, with 15 bases between. Germline V gene sequence: CDR1 DFQATT, CDR2 SNEGSKA (reference sequence). The CDR3 runs to 15 residues. CDR3 residues: CSARGPSESNTEAFF. As DNA, the CDR3 is TGCAGTGCTAGGGGCCCCTCGGAGTCGAACACTGAAGCTTTCTTT.

This chain links TRBV6-5 with TRBJ1-2; D gene uncertain. This CDR3 has 15 amino acids. V lost 3 bases and J lost 6, with 17 bases in between. Germline V gene data show CDR1 as MNHEY and CDR2 as SVGAGI. The CDR3 sequence is CASSYTVPSRHGYTF. CDR3 nucleotides: TGTGCCAGCAGTTATACGGTCCCCAGTCGACATGGCTACACCTTC.

The table lists this clonotype with many counts. The chain is built from TRBV5-1 and TRBJ2-7, with 12 bases fitting TRBD2. Germline CDR1 reads SGHRS; CDR2 reads YFSETQ. Germline trimming cut 5 bases from V and 5 bases from J; bases unmatched to any gene: 5. CDR3 length: 14 amino acids. CDR3 sequence reads: CASRLAGGSHEQYF. The CDR3 region has the DNA TGCGCCAGCAGACTAGCGGGAGGTTCCCACGAGCAGTACTTC.